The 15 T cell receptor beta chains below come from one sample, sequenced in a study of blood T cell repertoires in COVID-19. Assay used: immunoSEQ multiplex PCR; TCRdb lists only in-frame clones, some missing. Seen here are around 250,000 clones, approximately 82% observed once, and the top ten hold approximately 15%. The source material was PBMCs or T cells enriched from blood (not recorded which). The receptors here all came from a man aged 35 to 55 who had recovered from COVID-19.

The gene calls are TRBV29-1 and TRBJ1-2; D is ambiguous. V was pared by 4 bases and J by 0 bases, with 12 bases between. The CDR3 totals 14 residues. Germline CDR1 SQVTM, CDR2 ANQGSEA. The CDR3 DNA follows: TGCAGCGTTGGCTGGGCGGGAGCTAACTATGGCTACACCTTC. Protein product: CSVGWAGANYGYTF.

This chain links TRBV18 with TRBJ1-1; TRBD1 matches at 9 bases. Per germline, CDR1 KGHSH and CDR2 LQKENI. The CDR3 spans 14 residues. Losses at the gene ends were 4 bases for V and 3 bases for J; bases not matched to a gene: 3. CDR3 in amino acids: CASSRDRGYTEAFF. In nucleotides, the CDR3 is TGTGCCAGCTCACGCGACAGGGGGTACACTGAAGCTTTCTTT.

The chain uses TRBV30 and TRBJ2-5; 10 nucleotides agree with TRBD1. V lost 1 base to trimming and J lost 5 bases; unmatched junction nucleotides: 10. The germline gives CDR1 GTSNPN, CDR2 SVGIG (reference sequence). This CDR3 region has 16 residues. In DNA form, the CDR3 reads TGTGCCTGGAGTGACGAGAGGACAGGGGGTTGGGAGACCCAGTACTTC. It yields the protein CAWSDERTGGWETQYF.

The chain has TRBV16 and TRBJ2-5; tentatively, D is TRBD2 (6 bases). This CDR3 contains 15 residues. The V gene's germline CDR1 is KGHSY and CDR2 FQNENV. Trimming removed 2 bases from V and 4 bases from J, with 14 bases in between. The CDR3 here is CASSQDGAEGETQYF. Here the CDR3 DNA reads TGTGCCAGCAGCCAAGATGGCGCGGAGGGAGAGACCCAGTACTTC.

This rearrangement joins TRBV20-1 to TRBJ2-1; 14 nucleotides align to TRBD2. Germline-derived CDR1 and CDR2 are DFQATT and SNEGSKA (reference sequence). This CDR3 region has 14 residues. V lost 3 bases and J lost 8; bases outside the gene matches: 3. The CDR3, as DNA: TGCAGTGCTAGTGAGGGACTAGCGGGAGATGAGCAGTTCTTC. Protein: CSASEGLAGDEQFF.

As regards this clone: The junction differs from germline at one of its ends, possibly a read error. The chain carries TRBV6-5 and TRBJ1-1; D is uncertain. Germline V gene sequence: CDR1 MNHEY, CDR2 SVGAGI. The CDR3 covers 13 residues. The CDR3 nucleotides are TGTGCCAGCAGGCCCCCGGGGAACCCTGAAGCTTTCTTT. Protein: CASRPPGNPEAFF.

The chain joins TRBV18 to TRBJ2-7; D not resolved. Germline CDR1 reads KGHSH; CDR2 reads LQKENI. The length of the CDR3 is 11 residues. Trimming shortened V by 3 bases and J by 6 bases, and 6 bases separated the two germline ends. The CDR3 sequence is CASSPLFEQYF. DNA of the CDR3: TGTGCCAGCTCACCCCTCTTCGAGCAGTACTTC.

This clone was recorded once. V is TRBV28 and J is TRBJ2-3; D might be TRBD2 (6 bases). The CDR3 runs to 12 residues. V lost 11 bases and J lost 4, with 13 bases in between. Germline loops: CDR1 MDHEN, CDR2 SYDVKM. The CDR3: CALGGIADTQYF. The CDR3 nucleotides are TGTGCCCTTGGGGGGATCGCAGATACGCAGTATTTT.

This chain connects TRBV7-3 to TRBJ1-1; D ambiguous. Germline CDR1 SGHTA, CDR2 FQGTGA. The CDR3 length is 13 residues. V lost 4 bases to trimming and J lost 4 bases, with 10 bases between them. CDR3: CASSSDLATEAFF. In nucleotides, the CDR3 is TGTGCCAGCAGCTCCGACCTAGCCACTGAAGCTTTCTTT. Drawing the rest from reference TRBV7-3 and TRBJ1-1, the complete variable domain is GAGVSQTPSNKVTEKGKYVELRCDPISGHTALYWYRQSLGQGPEFLIYFQGTGAADDSGLPNDRFFAVRPEGSVSTLKIQRTERGDSAVYLCASSSDLATEAFFGQGTRLTVV.

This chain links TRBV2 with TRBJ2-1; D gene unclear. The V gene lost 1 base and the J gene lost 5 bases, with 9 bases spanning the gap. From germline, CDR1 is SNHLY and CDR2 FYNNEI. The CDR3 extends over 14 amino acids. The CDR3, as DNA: TGTGCCAGCAGTGAAGAACCCTCTAACAATGAGCAGTTCTTC. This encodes CASSEEPSNNEQFF.

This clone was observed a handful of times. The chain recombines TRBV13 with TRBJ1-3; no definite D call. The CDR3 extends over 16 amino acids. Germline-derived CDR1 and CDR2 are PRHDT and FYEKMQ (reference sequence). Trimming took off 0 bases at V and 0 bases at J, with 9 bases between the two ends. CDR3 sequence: CASSLGRPLSGNTIYF. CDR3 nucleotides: TGTGCCAGCAGCTTAGGGAGGCCACTCTCTGGAAACACCATATATTTT.

This CDR3 reads CSVAGTSGGPSYNEQFF. The CDR3 nucleotides are TGCAGCGTCGCCGGGACTAGCGGGGGGCCATCCTACAATGAGCAGTTCTTC. The chain joins TRBV29-1 to TRBJ2-1, with TRBD2 identical over 15 bases. The trim removed 6 bases at V and 1 base at J, leaving 7 bases unmatched. This CDR3 region has 17 residues. Germline V gene sequence: CDR1 SQVTM, CDR2 ANQGSEA.

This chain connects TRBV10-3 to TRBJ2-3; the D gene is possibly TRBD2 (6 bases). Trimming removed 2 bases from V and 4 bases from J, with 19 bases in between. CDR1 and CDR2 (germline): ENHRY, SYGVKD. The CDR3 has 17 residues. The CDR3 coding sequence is TGTGCCATCAGTGAGAGGAGCCGGAGGGCCAGCGCAGATACGCAGTATTTT. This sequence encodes CAISERSRRASADTQYF.

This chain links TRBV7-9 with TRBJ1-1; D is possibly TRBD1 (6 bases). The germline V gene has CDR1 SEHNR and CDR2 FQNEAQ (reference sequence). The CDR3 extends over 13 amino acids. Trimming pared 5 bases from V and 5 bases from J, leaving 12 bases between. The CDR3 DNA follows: TGTGCCAGCAGCGCACAGGGTGGAACTGAAGCTTTCTTT. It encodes CASSAQGGTEAFF.

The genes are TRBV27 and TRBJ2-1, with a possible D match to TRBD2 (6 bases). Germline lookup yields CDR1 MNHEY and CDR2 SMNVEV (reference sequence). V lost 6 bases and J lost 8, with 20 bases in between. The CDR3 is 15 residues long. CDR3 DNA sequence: TGTGCCAGCAGCCCGACTGGGCGGGGTCTACATGAGCAGTTCTTC. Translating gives CASSPTGRGLHEQFF.